This T cell receptor beta chain was documented in a study of cytomegalovirus exposure and HLA in healthy donors. The study's findings and limits: Cytomegalovirus association was listed for about 180 TCR beta chains. Subsequent analysis revealed that first-cohort TCR clusters tended to co-occur in the approximately 120 validation repertoires.

Note on this clone: What it binds is unknown.

Clones were read by immunoSEQ multiplex PCR, and TCRdb kept only the in-frame ones, dropping some. The data show hundreds of thousands of clones, roughly 87% seen once. The CDR3 sequence is 12 residues long. Germline trimming cut 4 bases from V and 3 bases from J; bases unmatched to any gene: 0. The germline CDR1 and CDR2 sequences are LNHDA and SQIVND (reference sequence). This chain joins TRBV19 and TRBJ2-7; 7 bases match TRBD1. The sample taken for sequencing was PBMCs. This clonotype was obtained from a woman aged 18-35 years in good health and CMV-seropositive. DNA for the CDR3: TGTGCCAGTAGTAGACAGGGCTACGAGCAGTACTTC. Its translation: CASSRQGYEQYF.